This entry is about one T cell receptor beta chain. Its antigen is undetermined. Primers: 60 Vbeta forward and 13 Jbeta reverse. Profiling relied on immunoSEQ multiplex PCR, and the TCRdb table lists in-frame clones only, not all of them. The sample has approximately 220,000 clones, about 70% seen once; the top ten hold roughly 1.9%. The data were obtained in a study of cytomegalovirus exposure and HLA in healthy donors. The study's findings and limits: Several top significant clusters appeared, in a later analysis, to be linked to common viral pathogens.

The CDR3 length is 14 residues. Germline V gene lookup returns CDR1 MNHEY and CDR2 SVGAGI. V lost 0 bases, J lost 2 bases, and 7 bases lay in between. The rearrangement links TRBV6-5 to TRBJ1-2; D unresolved. The sequencing sample was made of PBMCs. The TCR sequence derives from a woman aged 30 to 39 in good health and CMV-seronegative. The CDR3 sequence: CASSYSRSNYGYTF. The CDR3 DNA reads as TGTGCCAGCAGTTACTCGAGGTCAAACTATGGCTACACCTTC.